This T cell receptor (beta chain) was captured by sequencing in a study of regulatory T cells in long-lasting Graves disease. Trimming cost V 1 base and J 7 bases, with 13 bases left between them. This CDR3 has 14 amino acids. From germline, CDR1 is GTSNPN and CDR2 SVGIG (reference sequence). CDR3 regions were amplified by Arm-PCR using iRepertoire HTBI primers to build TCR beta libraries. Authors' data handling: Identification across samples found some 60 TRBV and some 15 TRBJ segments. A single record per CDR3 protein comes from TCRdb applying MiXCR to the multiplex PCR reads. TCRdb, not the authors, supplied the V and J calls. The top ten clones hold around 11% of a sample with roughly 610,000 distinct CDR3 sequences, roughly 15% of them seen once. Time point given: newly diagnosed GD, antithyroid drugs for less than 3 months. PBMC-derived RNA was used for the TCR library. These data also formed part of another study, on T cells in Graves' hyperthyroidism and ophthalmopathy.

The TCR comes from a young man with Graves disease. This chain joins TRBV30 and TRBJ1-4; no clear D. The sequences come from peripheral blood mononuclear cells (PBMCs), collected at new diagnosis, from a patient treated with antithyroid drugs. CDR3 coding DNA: TGTGCCTGGAGTGCGGGTCCGGGTATTGAAAAACTGTTTTTT. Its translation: CAWSAGPGIEKLFF.